These T cell receptor beta chains were read from a single sample in a study of EBV T-cell therapy then PD-1 blockade in nasopharyngeal carcinoma. The data were produced by immunoSEQ multiplex PCR, yet TCRdb's version contains in-frame clones alone and is incomplete. The data hold about 14,000 clones, with around four fifths observed a single time. Their antigens remain unidentified. The specimen comprised CD8+ T cells from blood, sampled around day 100 from a patient whose treatment included autologous EBV-specific T cells and nivolumab. The receptors stem from a middle-aged man with nasopharyngeal carcinoma. Each CDR3 is given without its conserved first and last residue.

cdr3_aa j_call v_call
ATRFNRGEETQY TRBJ2-5 TRBV10-3
ASSHRSGHPYEQY TRBJ2-7 TRBV7-9
ASRPTDTFPSYEQY TRBJ2-7 TRBV19
ASRPGTGGSEQY TRBJ2-7 TRBV27
ATSDAGTVTYNEQF TRBJ2-1 TRBV24-1
ASSYVIAVGTDTQY TRBJ2-3 TRBV5-6
ASSLQGVEEQF TRBJ2-1 TRBV4-1
ASSPPEGAGSPLH TRBJ1-6 TRBV18
SVDTGYTEAF TRBJ1-1 TRBV29-1
ATAPQGSSNQPQH TRBJ1-5 TRBV24-1
ASSLSGSGNEQF TRBJ2-1 TRBV27
ASPRRSGANVLT TRBJ2-6 TRBV6-1